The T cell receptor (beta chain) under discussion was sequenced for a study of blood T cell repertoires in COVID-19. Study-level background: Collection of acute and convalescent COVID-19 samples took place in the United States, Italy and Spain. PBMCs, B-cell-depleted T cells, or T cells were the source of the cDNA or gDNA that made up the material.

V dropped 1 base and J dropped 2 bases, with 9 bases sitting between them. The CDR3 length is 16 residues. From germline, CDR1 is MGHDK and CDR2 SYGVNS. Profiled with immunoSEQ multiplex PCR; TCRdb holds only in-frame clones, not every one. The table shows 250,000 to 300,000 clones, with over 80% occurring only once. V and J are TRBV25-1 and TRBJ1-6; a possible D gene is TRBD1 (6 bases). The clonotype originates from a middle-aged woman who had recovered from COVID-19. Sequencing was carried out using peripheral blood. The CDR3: CASSEFSGAYNSPLHF. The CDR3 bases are TGTGCCAGCAGTGAATTTTCAGGGGCCTATAATTCACCCCTCCACTTT.